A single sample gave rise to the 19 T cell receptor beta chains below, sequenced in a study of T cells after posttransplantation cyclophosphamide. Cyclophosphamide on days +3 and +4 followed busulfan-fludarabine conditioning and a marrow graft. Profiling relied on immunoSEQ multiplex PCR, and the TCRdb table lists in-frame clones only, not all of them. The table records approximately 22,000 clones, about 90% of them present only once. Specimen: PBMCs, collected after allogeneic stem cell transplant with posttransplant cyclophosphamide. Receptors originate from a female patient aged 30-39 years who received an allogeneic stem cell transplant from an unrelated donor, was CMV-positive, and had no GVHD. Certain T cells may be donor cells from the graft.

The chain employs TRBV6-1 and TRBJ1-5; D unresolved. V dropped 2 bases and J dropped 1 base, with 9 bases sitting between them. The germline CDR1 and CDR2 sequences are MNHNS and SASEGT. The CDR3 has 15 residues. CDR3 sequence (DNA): TGTGCCAGCAGTGAATTGGGCCAGAGCAATCAGCCCCAGCATTTT. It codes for CASSELGQSNQPQHF.

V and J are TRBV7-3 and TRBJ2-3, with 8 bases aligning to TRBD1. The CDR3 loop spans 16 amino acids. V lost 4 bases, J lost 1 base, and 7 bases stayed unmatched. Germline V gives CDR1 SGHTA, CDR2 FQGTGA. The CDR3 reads CASSSGQAQGTDTQYF. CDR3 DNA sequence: TGTGCCAGCAGCTCGGGACAGGCCCAAGGCACAGATACGCAGTATTTT. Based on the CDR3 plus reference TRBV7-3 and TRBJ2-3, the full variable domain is GAGVSQTPSNKVTEKGKYVELRCDPISGHTALYWYRQSLGQGPEFLIYFQGTGAADDSGLPNDRFFAVRPEGSVSTLKIQRTERGDSAVYLCASSSGQAQGTDTQYFGPGTRLTVL.

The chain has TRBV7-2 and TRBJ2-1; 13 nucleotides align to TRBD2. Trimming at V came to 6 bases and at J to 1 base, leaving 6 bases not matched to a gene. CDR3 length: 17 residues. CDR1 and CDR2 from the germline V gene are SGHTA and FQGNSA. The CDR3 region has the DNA TGTGCCAGCAGACTAGCGGGGGGGCCCTCTTCCTACAATGAGCAGTTCTTC. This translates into CASRLAGGPSSYNEQFF. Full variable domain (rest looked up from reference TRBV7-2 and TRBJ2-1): GAGVSQSPSNKVTEKGKDVELRCDPISGHTALYWYRQSLGQGLEFLIYFQGNSAPDKSGLPSDRFSAERTGGSVSTLTIQRTQQEDSAVYLCASRLAGGPSSYNEQFFGPGTRLTVL.

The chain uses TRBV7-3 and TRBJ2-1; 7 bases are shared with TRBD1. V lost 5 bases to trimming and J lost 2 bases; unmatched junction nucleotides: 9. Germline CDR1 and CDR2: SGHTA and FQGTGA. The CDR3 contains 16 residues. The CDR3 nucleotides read TGTGCCAGCAGCCCCTCCACAGGGGCCCCCTACAATGAGCAGTTCTTC. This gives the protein CASSPSTGAPYNEQFF.

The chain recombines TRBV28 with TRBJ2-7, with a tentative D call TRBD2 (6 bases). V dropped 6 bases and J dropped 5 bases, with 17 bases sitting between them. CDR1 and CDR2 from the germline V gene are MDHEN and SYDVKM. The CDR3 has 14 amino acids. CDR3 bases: TGTGCCAGCAGAGGAGGGGTATTTCGGAACGAGCAGTACTTC. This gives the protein CASRGGVFRNEQYF. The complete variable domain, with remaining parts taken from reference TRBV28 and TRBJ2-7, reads DVKVTQSSRYLVKRTGEKVFLECVQDMDHENMFWYRQDPGLGLRLIYFSYDVKMKEKGDIPEGYSVSREKKERFSLILESASTNQTSMYLCASRGGVFRNEQYFGPGTRLTVT.

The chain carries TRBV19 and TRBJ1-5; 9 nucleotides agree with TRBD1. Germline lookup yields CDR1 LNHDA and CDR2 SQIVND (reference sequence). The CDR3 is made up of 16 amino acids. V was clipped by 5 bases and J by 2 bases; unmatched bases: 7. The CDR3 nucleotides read TGTGCCAGTAGTTCTTCCCGGGACAGGGGCAATCAGCCCCAGCATTTT. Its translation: CASSSSRDRGNQPQHF.

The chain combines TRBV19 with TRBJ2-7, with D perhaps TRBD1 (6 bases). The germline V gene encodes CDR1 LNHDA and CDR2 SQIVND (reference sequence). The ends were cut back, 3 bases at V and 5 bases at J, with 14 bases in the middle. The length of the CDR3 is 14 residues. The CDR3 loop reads CASSMGASLDEQYF. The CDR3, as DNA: TGTGCCAGTAGTATGGGGGCTTCACTCGACGAGCAGTACTTC.

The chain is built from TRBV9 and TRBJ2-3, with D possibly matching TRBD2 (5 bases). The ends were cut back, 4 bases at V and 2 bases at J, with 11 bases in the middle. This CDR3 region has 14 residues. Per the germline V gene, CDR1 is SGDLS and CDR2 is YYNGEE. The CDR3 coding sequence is TGTGCCAGCAGCTTCCGGGGTTCCACAGATACGCAGTATTTT. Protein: CASSFRGSTDTQYF.

CDR3 sequence (DNA): TGCAGTGCTAGAGAGCGGGGGACCCAGTACTTC. Translation: CSARERGTQYF. The chain links TRBV20-1 to TRBJ2-5; weak D call: TRBD2 (6 bases). V was trimmed by 0 bases and J by 7 bases, leaving 6 bases between them. Germline CDR1 reads DFQATT; CDR2 reads SNEGSKA (reference sequence). The CDR3 spans 11 residues.

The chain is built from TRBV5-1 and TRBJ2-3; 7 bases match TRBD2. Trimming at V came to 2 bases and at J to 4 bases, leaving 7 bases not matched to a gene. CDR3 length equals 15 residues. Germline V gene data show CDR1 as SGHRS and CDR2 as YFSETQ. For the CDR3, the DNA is TGCGCCAGCAGCTTAACGCGGGGAGGGGCAGATACGCAGTATTTT. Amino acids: CASSLTRGGADTQYF.

In nucleotides, the CDR3 is TGTGCCAGTAGTATCGGAGGGGCTTTCACTGAAGCTTTCTTT. Protein: CASSIGGAFTEAFF. V is TRBV19 and J is TRBJ1-1; D is possibly TRBD1 (5 bases). V shed 3 bases and J shed 4 bases, with 12 bases lying between them. The CDR3 is 14 residues long. Germline V gives CDR1 LNHDA, CDR2 SQIVND (reference sequence).

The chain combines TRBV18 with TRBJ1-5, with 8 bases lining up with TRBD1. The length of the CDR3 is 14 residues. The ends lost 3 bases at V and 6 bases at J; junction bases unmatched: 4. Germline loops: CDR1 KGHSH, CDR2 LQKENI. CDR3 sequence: CASSPRGQGQPQHF. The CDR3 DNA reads TGTGCCAGCTCACCCAGGGGGCAGGGTCAGCCCCAGCATTTT.

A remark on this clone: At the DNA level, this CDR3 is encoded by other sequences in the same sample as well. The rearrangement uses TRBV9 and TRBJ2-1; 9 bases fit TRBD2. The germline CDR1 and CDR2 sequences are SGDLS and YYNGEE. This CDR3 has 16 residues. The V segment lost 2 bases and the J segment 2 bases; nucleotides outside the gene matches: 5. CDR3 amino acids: CASSVGRGGPYNEQFF. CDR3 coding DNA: TGTGCCAGCAGCGTGGGGCGGGGGGGCCCCTACAATGAGCAGTTCTTC.

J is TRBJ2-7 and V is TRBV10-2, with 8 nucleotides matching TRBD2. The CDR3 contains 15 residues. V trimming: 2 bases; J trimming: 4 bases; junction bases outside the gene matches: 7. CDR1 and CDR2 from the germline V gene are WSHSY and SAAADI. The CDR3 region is CASSEGPGGLYEQYF. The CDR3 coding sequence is TGCGCCAGCAGTGAGGGACCGGGGGGGCTGTACGAGCAGTACTTC.

The CDR3 DNA reads as TGCGCCAGCAGCCAAGAGGTCGCTAGCGTCCTCACCGGGGAGCTGTTTTTT. Its protein product is CASSQEVASVLTGELFF. The chain links TRBV4-1 to TRBJ2-2, with D possibly TRBD2 on 6 matching bases. Trimming left V 0 bases short and J 4 bases short, with 15 bases between. This CDR3 is built from 17 residues. Per the germline V gene, CDR1 is MGHRA and CDR2 is YSYEKL.

The CDR3 region has the DNA TGTGCCAGCAGCCAATCCGTGACAGGGAGTAACACTGAAGCTTTCTTT. Translating gives CASSQSVTGSNTEAFF. The chain is built from TRBV4-2 and TRBJ1-1; the match to TRBD1 covers 7 bases. This CDR3 region has 16 residues. J was trimmed by 2 bases and V by 2 bases; bases with no gene match: 8. The germline V gene encodes CDR1 LGHNA and CDR2 YNFKEQ.

CDR3 amino acids: CASSTGTGDINEQYF. DNA for the CDR3: TGCGCCAGCAGCACCGGGACAGGGGACATCAACGAGCAGTACTTC. The V gene is TRBV5-1, the J gene TRBJ2-7, with 10 bases lining up with TRBD1. Looked up from germline, CDR1 is SGHRS and CDR2 is YFSETQ. The V gene end was trimmed by 4 bases and the J gene end by 5 bases; junction bases not matched to a gene: 9. This CDR3 is built from 15 residues. The full variable domain, in which reference TRBV5-1 and TRBJ2-7 provide the parts outside the CDR3, is KAGVTQTPRYLIKTRGQQVTLSCSPISGHRSVSWYQQTPGQGLQFLFEYFSETQRNKGNFPGRFSGRQFSNSRSEMNVSTLELGDSALYLCASSTGTGDINEQYFGPGTRLTVT.

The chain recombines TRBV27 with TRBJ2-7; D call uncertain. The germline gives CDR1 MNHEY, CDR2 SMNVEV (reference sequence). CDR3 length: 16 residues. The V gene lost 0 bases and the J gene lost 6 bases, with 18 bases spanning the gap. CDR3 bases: TGTGCCAGCAGTTTATCGTTGCAGGCCCCTATACGCGAGCAGTACTTC. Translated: CASSLSLQAPIREQYF.

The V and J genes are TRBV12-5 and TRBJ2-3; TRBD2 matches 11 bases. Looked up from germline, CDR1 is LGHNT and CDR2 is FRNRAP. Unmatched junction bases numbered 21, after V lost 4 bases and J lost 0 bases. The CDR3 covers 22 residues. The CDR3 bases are TGTGCTAGTGGTTCTACCGGTAAAAATTATTTAGCGGGGGGGCCTAGCACAGATACGCAGTATTTT. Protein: CASGSTGKNYLAGGPSTDTQYF.